The 27 T cell receptor beta chains below were found in one sample sequenced in a study of post-analysis software for immune sequencing data (dated by TCRdb to between 2015 and 2016). The paper's findings and limits, for the study overall: Roughly 5 TRBV segments, including TRBV5-6, TRBV5-1 and TRBV20-1, were significantly more frequent in patients than controls.

What these receptors recognize is not known. Library preparation employed PCR. TCRdb lists the instrument as Illumina HiSeq 2500. Unique molecular identifiers were incorporated into TCR beta cDNA libraries to reduce PCR and sequencing biases. Clones were called with MiXCR by TCRdb after fastp trimmed the public reads at Q25, and only in-frame beta chains were retained. CDR3 protein duplicates are merged, each entry listing the most common genes and DNA. This sample holds about 770,000 distinct CDR3 sequences; about 43% were observed only once. Together, the top ten hold roughly 5% of the sample. Input material: blood. These receptors originate from a girl between 5 and 17 years old with multiple sclerosis.

This clonotype was counted a few times. This chain connects TRBV20-1 to TRBJ2-3; D is unresolved. CDR1 is DFQATT and CDR2 is SNEGSKA in the germline V gene (reference sequence). The V gene lost 2 bases and the J gene lost 6 bases, with 12 bases spanning the gap. There are 13 residues in the CDR3. DNA for the CDR3: TGCAGTGCTAGACCCCCTACGGCGGATACGCAGTATTTT. Encoded protein: CSARPPTADTQYF.

This rearrangement joins TRBV7-9 to TRBJ2-4; the match to TRBD2 covers 8 bases. The J call is uncertain, as TRBJ2-5 better fits the DNA end. CDR1 is SEHNR and CDR2 is FQNEAQ in the germline V gene (reference sequence). The CDR3 covers 17 residues. The CDR3 spells CASSLRPSTSGGETQYF. The CDR3 DNA reads as TGTGCCAGCAGCTTAAGGCCCTCTACTAGCGGAGGAGAGACCCAGTACTTC.

The rearrangement links TRBV6-2 or TRBV6-3 to TRBJ2-1; no firm D call. Germline V CDR1 and CDR2: MNHEY, SVGEGT. Trimming stripped 6 bases from V and 4 bases from J, with 7 bases between. The CDR3 consists of 12 residues. The CDR3 sequence: CASSTNYNEQFF. The CDR3 DNA sequence: TGTGCCAGCAGCACAAATTACAATGAGCAGTTCTTC.

The V gene is TRBV12-3 or TRBV12-4, the J gene TRBJ2-5, with D maybe TRBD1 (5 bases). The CDR3 runs 15 residues. The germline V and J ends were trimmed by 6 bases and 2 bases, with 16 bases remaining between them. CDR3 sequence (DNA): TGTGCCAGCAGCTTGAGTCGACAGAATCAAGAGACCCAGTACTTC. It yields the protein CASSLSRQNQETQYF.

This clonotype was counted only a few times. The chain couples TRBV29-1 to TRBJ2-3; D is uncertain. Germline V gene data show CDR1 as SQVTM and CDR2 as ANQGSEA. The V gene lost 7 bases and the J gene lost 0 bases, with 8 bases spanning the gap. This CDR3 comprises 12 residues. DNA for the CDR3: TGCAGCGGAGAGAGCAGCACAGATACGCAGTATTTT. This encodes CSGESSTDTQYF.

The chain recombines TRBV20-1 with TRBJ2-7; perhaps TRBD1 as D (6 bases). V shed 0 bases and J shed 5 bases, with 20 bases lying between them. Per germline, CDR1 DFQATT and CDR2 SNEGSKA (reference sequence). The CDR3 is 16 residues long. Written as DNA, the CDR3 is TGCAGTGCTAGAGATCTAAATAGGGGGTCCCGGGACGAGCAGTACTTC. This encodes CSARDLNRGSRDEQYF.

The chain couples TRBV28 to TRBJ2-7; the D gene is possibly TRBD1 (6 bases). The V end was cut by 7 bases, the J end by 5 bases, with 18 bases between. This CDR3 has 14 residues. Germline lookup yields CDR1 MDHEN and CDR2 SYDVKM. CDR3 in amino acids: CASTPRWGRDEQYF. The CDR3 DNA reads as TGTGCCAGCACCCCCCGCTGGGGGCGAGACGAGCAGTACTTC.

This clonotype was recorded a few times. The chain uses TRBV29-1 and TRBJ2-1; 13 bases are shared with TRBD2. CDR1 SQVTM and CDR2 ANQGSEA come from the germline V gene. With V trimmed by 7 bases and J by 0 bases, 18 bases remained unmatched. The CDR3 is 20 amino acids. CDR3 nucleotides: TGCAGCGCCTATCGGGGACTAGCGGGAAAGTATAGTCCCTCCTACAATGAGCAGTTCTTC. It codes for CSAYRGLAGKYSPSYNEQFF.

Concerning this clonotype itself: The junction departs from the called germline gene at one end, perhaps through a read error. The chain uses TRBV7-7 and TRBJ2-7; 13 bases align to TRBD2. Germline V lookup: CDR1 SSHAT, CDR2 FNYEAQ (reference sequence). The CDR3 is 16 amino acids. The CDR3 DNA follows: TGTGCTAGCAGCCGCGGACTAGCGGGAGTGAATGACGAGCAGTACTTC. Protein: CASSRGLAGVNDEQYF.

The J gene is TRBJ2-7, the V gene TRBV20-1; D not resolved. Germline loops: CDR1 DFQATT, CDR2 SNEGSKA (reference sequence). V lost 5 bases and J 2 bases, leaving 19 bases between the germline ends. CDR3 size: 15 residues. As DNA, the CDR3 is TGCAGTGCTCAACACCGGGCCAGCAGCCCCTACGAGCAGTACTTC. Translation: CSAQHRASSPYEQYF.

The V gene is TRBV4-2, the J gene TRBJ2-5; TRBD2 matches at 10 bases. Germline lookup yields CDR1 LGHNA and CDR2 YNFKEQ. The J segment lost 4 bases and the V segment lost 0 bases, leaving 11 bases of the junction unmatched. The CDR3 spans 18 residues. The CDR3 is CASSQDLGASGRGETQYF. The DNA of the CDR3 is TGTGCCAGCAGCCAAGATCTTGGGGCTAGCGGGAGAGGAGAGACCCAGTACTTC.

The chain uses TRBV4-1 and TRBJ2-3, with TRBD1 as a possible D gene (6 bases). The V end was cut by 6 bases, the J end by 0 bases, with 16 bases between. The CDR3 totals 16 residues. The V gene's germline CDR1 is MGHRA and CDR2 YSYEKL. In DNA form, the CDR3 reads TGCGCCAGCAGTTGGGAACAGGGCCCTAGCACAGATACGCAGTATTTT. The encoded protein is CASSWEQGPSTDTQYF.

The genes are TRBV5-6 and TRBJ2-7, with TRBD1 as a possible D gene (6 bases). The germline CDR1 and CDR2 sequences are SGHDT and YYEEEE. This CDR3 has 14 amino acids. V gave up 3 bases and J gave up 6 bases, with 16 bases separating them. The DNA for the CDR3 is TGTGCCAGCAGCTCGCAGAGGACAGTTTCCGAGCAGTACTTC. Protein: CASSSQRTVSEQYF.

The chain has TRBV29-1 and TRBJ2-7, with 7 bases that match TRBD2. Per germline, CDR1 SQVTM and CDR2 ANQGSEA. The CDR3 length is 13 residues. The trim removed 4 bases at V and 3 bases at J, leaving 6 bases unmatched. The CDR3 sequence: CSVVSAGDYEQYF. CDR3 bases: TGCAGCGTTGTCTCGGCGGGGGACTACGAGCAGTACTTC.

The chain employs TRBV6-2 or TRBV6-3 and TRBJ2-5, with TRBD2 matching 7 bases. The DNA matches TRBJ2-7 better at its end, which makes the J call doubtful. The CDR3 sequence is 17 residues long. The germline V gene encodes CDR1 MNHEY and CDR2 SVGEGT. The CDR3 DNA reads TGTGCCAGCAGTTACCAAGAGACTGGCGGGGGACCTTACGAGCAGTACTTC. It codes for CASSYQETGGGPYEQYF.

This clonotype came up a few times. The chain employs TRBV6-6 and TRBJ2-3; 7 bases fit TRBD2. The junction had 12 bases not matched to a gene; V was cut back by 8 bases and J by 10 bases. The CDR3 contains 13 residues. The germline V gene encodes CDR1 MNHNY and CDR2 SVGAGI (reference sequence). CDR3: CASAGTTRNAQYF. The CDR3, as DNA: TGTGCCAGCGCCGGGACTACCCGGAACGCGCAGTATTTT.

V gene TRBV7-2 combines with J gene TRBJ2-3; D unclear. This CDR3 is 13 amino acids long. Between the trimmed V and J ends, which lost 6 bases and 5 bases, there was a span of 12 bases. Germline CDR1 and CDR2: SGHTA and FQGNSA. CDR3 region: CASRSSPGDTQYF. The CDR3 DNA follows: TGTGCCAGCAGATCCAGCCCGGGAGATACGCAGTATTTT.

The chain has TRBV6-2 or TRBV6-3 and TRBJ2-7; the D gene is possibly TRBD1 (6 bases). Deletions cut 3 bases from V and 5 bases from J, with 11 bases between. The CDR3 is made up of 13 amino acids. The germline CDR1 and CDR2 sequences are MNHEY and SVGEGT. The DNA of the CDR3 is TGTGCCAGCAGTTATCGGGACACCGACGAGCAGTACTTC. Encoded protein: CASSYRDTDEQYF.

The sample holds a few counts of this clonotype. This sequence joins TRBV4-1 and TRBJ2-4, with D possibly being TRBD1 or TRBD2 (5 bases each). The germline gives CDR1 MGHRA, CDR2 YSYEKL. V lost 0 bases to trimming and J lost 8 bases, with 17 bases between them. The CDR3 totals 16 residues. The CDR3 nucleotides read TGCGCCAGCAGCCAAGATCCCGGTGGGGCGAGGGACATTCAGTACTTC. Protein product: CASSQDPGGARDIQYF.

Only one count was recorded for this clonotype. The chain joins TRBV28 to TRBJ2-7, with D maybe TRBD1 (6 bases). V was cut by 5 bases and J by 3 bases, with 23 bases left in between. The germline CDR1 and CDR2 sequences are MDHEN and SYDVKM. The CDR3 is 17 amino acids. The CDR3 sequence: CASSHLAPQGINYEQYF. The CDR3 DNA is TGTGCCAGCAGTCACTTAGCCCCCCAGGGGATTAACTACGAGCAGTACTTC.

The rearrangement joins TRBV7-9 to TRBJ1-1; 7 positions match TRBD1. The trim removed 0 bases at V and 1 base at J, leaving 8 bases unmatched. Germline V gene data show CDR1 as SEHNR and CDR2 as FQNEAQ (reference sequence). The CDR3 runs 17 residues. CDR3 in DNA: TGTGCCAGCAGCTTAGCGGGGTATAGGGGGCCGAACACTGAAGCTTTCTTT. It translates to CASSLAGYRGPNTEAFF.

The sample holds a few counts of this clonotype. The chain combines TRBV6-5 with TRBJ2-6, with 7 bases lining up with TRBD1. Trimming removed 6 bases from V and 0 bases from J; junction bases left unmatched: 5. CDR3 length equals 16 residues. Germline-derived CDR1 and CDR2 are MNHEY and SVGAGI. The CDR3 loop is CASSRDSNSGANVLTF. In DNA, the CDR3 is TGTGCCAGCAGCCGGGACAGTAACTCTGGGGCCAACGTCCTGACTTTC.

The chain is built from TRBV28 and TRBJ2-1; 8 nucleotides match TRBD2. Per germline, CDR1 MDHEN and CDR2 SYDVKM. The CDR3 runs 13 residues. V lost 8 bases to trimming and J lost 9 bases; unmatched junction nucleotides: 9. The CDR3 sequence: CASWSGSLSEQFF. As DNA, the CDR3 is TGTGCCAGCTGGAGCGGGAGTCTTAGTGAGCAGTTCTTC.

V and J are TRBV11-3 and TRBJ1-6; the D gene is possibly TRBD1 (5 bases). Germline V lookup: CDR1 SGHNT, CDR2 YENEEA. Trimming took 5 bases from V and 13 from J, leaving 15 bases between them. The CDR3 is made up of 13 amino acids. The CDR3 region is CASSPREFSPLHF. The CDR3 DNA is TGTGCCAGCAGCCCCAGGGAATTCTCTCCCCTCCACTTT.

V is TRBV9 and J is TRBJ2-1; D might be TRBD1 (6 bases). This CDR3 region has 13 residues. V was pared by 0 bases and J by 9 bases, with 10 bases between. The germline V gene encodes CDR1 SGDLS and CDR2 YYNGEE. CDR3 nucleotide sequence: TGTGCCAGCAGCGTAGGTGGGGGCGGTGAGCAGTTCTTC. Translated: CASSVGGGGEQFF.

This clonotype was found a few times. The V gene is TRBV11-3, the J gene TRBJ2-3, with D perhaps matching TRBD1 (5 bases). The length of the CDR3 is 15 residues. Germline loops: CDR1 SGHNT, CDR2 YENEEA. Trimming pared 1 base from V and 0 bases from J, leaving 8 bases between. The DNA of the CDR3 is TGTGCCAGCAGCTTAGGCAGGGATAGCACAGATACGCAGTATTTT. Its translation is CASSLGRDSTDTQYF.

The V and J genes are TRBV12-3 or TRBV12-4 and TRBJ2-7, with TRBD1 identical over 8 bases. The CDR3 spans 16 residues. Losses at the gene ends were 0 bases for V and 5 bases for J; bases not matched to a gene: 9. The CDR3 nucleotides are TGTGCCAGCAGTTTAGCGCTTGGACAGGGTTTCCACGAGCAGTACTTC. Translated, it gives CASSLALGQGFHEQYF.